A selection of T cell receptor beta chains follows, all from one sample in a study of OX40 agonist ivuxolimab in advanced cancers. The table came from immunoSEQ multiplex PCR; TCRdb's copy has only in-frame clones and leaves some out. The table lists fewer than 30,000 clones, 91% of them singletons. Source: CD4+ or CD8+ T cells sorted from blood, taken in a trial of the OX40 agonist ivuxolimab. These receptor sequences come from an adult with an advanced solid tumor such as melanoma, head and neck, liver or kidney cancer. Each CDR3 is given with its conserved first and last residue. Each record gives: D gene, J gene, V gene, clone size, CDR3 protein, CDR3 DNA. The D gene is left open where the match is weak. Clone size is shown for a subset of rows, as once, few, many or a class of expanded clone.

d_gene: -
j_gene: TRBJ2-2
v_gene: TRBV28
abundance: -
CDR3aa: CASSLLRLTGTGELFF
CDR3nt: TGTGCCAGCAGTTTATTACGGCTGACGGGTACCGGGGAGCTGTTTTTT

d_gene: -
j_gene: TRBJ2-7
v_gene: TRBV11-3
abundance: -
CDR3aa: CASSLQGSYEQYF
CDR3nt: TGTGCCAGCAGCTTGCAGGGATCCTACGAGCAGTACTTC

d_gene: -
j_gene: TRBJ2-7
v_gene: TRBV2
abundance: -
CDR3aa: CASSELGNRRRRAYF
CDR3nt: TGTGCCAGCAGTGAATTGGGCAACCGGAGGCGCCGGGCGTACTTC

d_gene: TRBD2
j_gene: TRBJ2-7
v_gene: TRBV19
abundance: -
CDR3aa: CASSFSGGSYEQYF
CDR3nt: TGTGCCAGTAGTTTCTCGGGAGGGTCCTACGAGCAGTACTTC

d_gene: -
j_gene: TRBJ1-1
v_gene: TRBV7-9
abundance: -
CDR3aa: CASSLGLQTMNTEAFF
CDR3nt: TGTGCCAGCAGCTTAGGATTGCAAACCATGAACACTGAAGCTTTCTTT

d_gene: TRBD1
j_gene: TRBJ2-7
v_gene: TRBV6-6
abundance: -
CDR3aa: CASTEHYRGDYEQYF
CDR3nt: TGTGCCAGCACCGAGCACTACAGGGGCGATTACGAGCAGTACTTC

d_gene: -
j_gene: TRBJ1-1
v_gene: TRBV19
abundance: once
CDR3aa: CASSRGLGVDTEAFF
CDR3nt: TGTGCCAGTAGTCGAGGGTTGGGGGTGGACACTGAAGCTTTCTTT

d_gene: -
j_gene: TRBJ2-3
v_gene: TRBV21-1
abundance: -
CDR3aa: CASSKYSNSTDTQYF
CDR3nt: TGTGCCAGCAGCAAATATTCTAACAGCACAGATACGCAGTATTTT

d_gene: -
j_gene: TRBJ1-3
v_gene: TRBV9
abundance: -
CDR3aa: CASSVGSPGTGNTIYF
CDR3nt: TGTGCCAGCAGCGTAGGCAGCCCGGGAACTGGAAACACCATATATTTT

d_gene: -
j_gene: TRBJ1-4
v_gene: TRBV2
abundance: -
CDR3aa: CASSRGEKLFF
CDR3nt: TGTGCCAGCAGTCGTGGTGAAAAACTGTTTTTT

d_gene: TRBD2
j_gene: TRBJ2-4
v_gene: TRBV4-2
abundance: -
CDR3aa: CASSQDSGGPAKNIQYF
CDR3nt: TGTGCCAGCAGCCAAGACTCGGGGGGGCCGGCCAAAAACATTCAGTACTTC

d_gene: -
j_gene: TRBJ1-4
v_gene: TRBV4-1
abundance: -
CDR3aa: CASSQVGAPLTNEKLFF
CDR3nt: TGCGCCAGCAGCCAAGTAGGAGCGCCCCTAACTAATGAAAAACTGTTTTTT

d_gene: TRBD1
j_gene: TRBJ2-7
v_gene: TRBV7-8
abundance: -
CDR3aa: CASSLRHGTGPTLSTYEQYF
CDR3nt: TGTGCCAGCAGCTTAAGGCATGGGACAGGGCCAACGCTCTCAACCTACGAGCAGTACTTC

d_gene: -
j_gene: TRBJ2-7
v_gene: TRBV11-2
abundance: -
CDR3aa: CASSFGGPSYEQYF
CDR3nt: TGTGCCAGCAGCTTTGGGGGACCGTCCTACGAGCAGTACTTC

d_gene: TRBD2
j_gene: TRBJ2-1
v_gene: TRBV28
abundance: -
CDR3aa: CASRLAGVGPESSYNEQFF
CDR3nt: TGTGCCAGCAGATTAGCGGGAGTCGGCCCCGAGAGCTCCTACAATGAGCAGTTCTTC

d_gene: -
j_gene: TRBJ1-2
v_gene: TRBV4-1
abundance: once
CDR3aa: CASSQDLTTNYGYTF
CDR3nt: TGCGCCAGCAGCCAAGATCTTACAACTAACTATGGCTACACCTTC

d_gene: -
j_gene: TRBJ2-3
v_gene: TRBV2
abundance: -
CDR3aa: CASSVNRESPQDTQYF
CDR3nt: TGTGCCAGCAGTGTAAACAGGGAATCCCCACAAGATACGCAGTATTTT

d_gene: -
j_gene: TRBJ1-1
v_gene: TRBV11-3
abundance: -
CDR3aa: CASSLTLGLNTEAFF
CDR3nt: TGTGCCAGCAGCTTAACATTGGGGTTGAACACTGAAGCTTTCTTT

d_gene: -
j_gene: TRBJ2-7
v_gene: TRBV9
abundance: -
CDR3aa: CASSVGTPGEQYF
CDR3nt: TGTGCCAGCAGCGTAGGTACGCCTGGGGAGCAGTACTTC

d_gene: -
j_gene: TRBJ1-1
v_gene: TRBV19
abundance: -
CDR3aa: CASTIGGWNTEAFF
CDR3nt: TGTGCCAGTACCATAGGGGGTTGGAACACTGAAGCTTTCTTT

d_gene: TRBD2
j_gene: TRBJ2-5
v_gene: TRBV4-3
abundance: -
CDR3aa: CASSQDWGGETQYF
CDR3nt: TGCGCCAGCAGCCAAGATTGGGGGGGAGAGACCCAGTACTTC

d_gene: -
j_gene: TRBJ1-1
v_gene: TRBV27
abundance: -
CDR3aa: CASSWSFNTEAFF
CDR3nt: TGTGCCAGCAGTTGGTCCTTTAACACTGAAGCTTTCTTT

d_gene: -
j_gene: TRBJ2-7
v_gene: TRBV7-9
abundance: -
CDR3aa: CASSQGFAYEQYF
CDR3nt: TGTGCCAGCAGCCAGGGATTTGCCTACGAGCAGTACTTC

d_gene: -
j_gene: TRBJ2-1
v_gene: TRBV11-2
abundance: -
CDR3aa: CASSLDNEQFF
CDR3nt: TGTGCCAGCAGCTTAGACAATGAGCAGTTCTTC

d_gene: -
j_gene: TRBJ1-2
v_gene: TRBV5-1
abundance: -
CDR3aa: CASSSTGSWANYGYTF
CDR3nt: TGCGCCAGCAGCTCCACAGGGAGTTGGGCTAACTATGGCTACACCTTC

d_gene: -
j_gene: TRBJ2-6
v_gene: TRBV5-6
abundance: -
CDR3aa: CASSLAVDRIISGANVLTF
CDR3nt: TGTGCCAGCAGCTTGGCCGTTGACAGGATAATCTCTGGGGCCAACGTCCTGACTTTC

d_gene: -
j_gene: TRBJ1-5
v_gene: TRBV2
abundance: -
CDR3aa: CASSDTVSPSNQPQHF
CDR3nt: TGTGCCAGCAGTGACACCGTCTCGCCCAGCAATCAGCCCCAGCATTTT

d_gene: -
j_gene: TRBJ2-7
v_gene: TRBV28
abundance: -
CDR3aa: CASSLGANRDEQYF
CDR3nt: TGTGCCAGCAGTTTAGGGGCCAACAGGGACGAGCAGTACTTC

d_gene: -
j_gene: TRBJ2-6
v_gene: TRBV30
abundance: -
CDR3aa: CAWRSSGANVLTF
CDR3nt: TGTGCCTGGAGGAGCTCTGGGGCCAACGTCCTGACTTTC

d_gene: -
j_gene: TRBJ1-4
v_gene: TRBV6-6
abundance: once
CDR3aa: CASSSTQVATNEKLFF
CDR3nt: TGTGCCAGCAGCTCAACCCAGGTCGCAACTAATGAAAAACTGTTTTTT

d_gene: -
j_gene: TRBJ2-1
v_gene: TRBV12-2
abundance: -
CDR3aa: CASRLRSPGPIGYNEQFF
CDR3nt: TGTGCAAGTCGCTTAAGATCCCCCGGGCCTATCGGGTACAATGAGCAGTTCTTC

d_gene: TRBD1
j_gene: TRBJ2-3
v_gene: TRBV13
abundance: -
CDR3aa: CASSPGTGIDTQYF
CDR3nt: TGTGCCAGCAGCCCCGGGACAGGGATAGATACGCAGTATTTT

d_gene: -
j_gene: TRBJ2-7
v_gene: TRBV11-1
abundance: -
CDR3aa: CASSPQGRLPYEQYF
CDR3nt: TGTGCCAGCAGCCCGCAGGGACGTTTGCCATACGAGCAGTACTTC

d_gene: -
j_gene: TRBJ1-5
v_gene: TRBV28
abundance: -
CDR3aa: CATNRGYYSNQPQHF
CDR3nt: TGTGCCACCAACCGGGGGTACTATAGCAATCAGCCCCAGCATTTT

d_gene: -
j_gene: TRBJ2-1
v_gene: TRBV2
abundance: -
CDR3aa: CASRGGTSYYNEQFF
CDR3nt: TGTGCCAGCAGGGGAGGAACTAGTTATTACAATGAGCAGTTCTTC

d_gene: -
j_gene: TRBJ1-3
v_gene: TRBV7-9
abundance: -
CDR3aa: CASSDMGTVNTIYF
CDR3nt: TGTGCCAGCAGCGACATGGGTACGGTAAACACCATATATTTT

d_gene: -
j_gene: TRBJ1-5
v_gene: TRBV4-1
abundance: once
CDR3aa: CASSHSLESNQPQHF
CDR3nt: TGCGCCAGCAGCCACAGTTTAGAAAGCAATCAGCCCCAGCATTTT

d_gene: -
j_gene: TRBJ1-4
v_gene: TRBV9
abundance: -
CDR3aa: CASSVDPGDNEKLFF
CDR3nt: TGTGCCAGCAGCGTAGATCCAGGGGATAATGAAAAACTGTTTTTT

d_gene: -
j_gene: TRBJ2-7
v_gene: TRBV19
abundance: once
CDR3aa: CASSLRGYSYEQYF
CDR3nt: TGTGCCAGTAGTCTCCGGGGCTACTCCTACGAGCAGTACTTC

d_gene: -
j_gene: TRBJ1-4
v_gene: TRBV2
abundance: -
CDR3aa: CASSDLGPALEKLFF
CDR3nt: TGTGCCAGCAGTGACCTGGGACCGGCCCTCGAAAAACTGTTTTTT

d_gene: -
j_gene: TRBJ2-7
v_gene: TRBV9
abundance: -
CDR3aa: CASSVGGGTYEQYF
CDR3nt: TGTGCCAGCAGCGTAGGTGGGGGCACCTACGAGCAGTACTTC

d_gene: TRBD1
j_gene: TRBJ1-5
v_gene: TRBV9
abundance: -
CDR3aa: CASSVDGDRGQPQHF
CDR3nt: TGTGCCAGCAGCGTAGATGGGGACAGGGGACAGCCCCAGCATTTT

d_gene: -
j_gene: TRBJ1-4
v_gene: TRBV7-9
abundance: -
CDR3aa: CASSPDREKLFF
CDR3nt: TGTGCCAGCAGCCCTGACAGGGAAAAACTGTTTTTT

d_gene: TRBD1
j_gene: TRBJ2-7
v_gene: TRBV5-1
abundance: once
CDR3aa: CASSLYTGTATYEQYF
CDR3nt: TGCGCCAGCAGCTTGTATACAGGGACAGCTACCTACGAGCAGTACTTC

d_gene: TRBD2
j_gene: TRBJ2-2
v_gene: TRBV25-1
abundance: -
CDR3aa: CASRVGRGFTGELFF
CDR3nt: TGTGCCAGCAGGGTCGGGCGGGGGTTCACCGGGGAGCTGTTTTTT

d_gene: TRBD1
j_gene: TRBJ1-1
v_gene: TRBV7-8
abundance: -
CDR3aa: CASSLEGEQGPNTEAFF
CDR3nt: TGTGCCAGCAGCTTAGAGGGGGAACAGGGGCCGAACACTGAAGCTTTCTTT

d_gene: -
j_gene: TRBJ2-1
v_gene: TRBV5-1
abundance: -
CDR3aa: CASSLGAGYSYNEQFF
CDR3nt: TGCGCCAGCAGCTTGGGTGCGGGTTACTCCTACAATGAGCAGTTCTTC

d_gene: -
j_gene: TRBJ2-1
v_gene: TRBV28
abundance: -
CDR3aa: CASSFPSSQGISYNEQFF
CDR3nt: TGTGCCAGCAGTTTCCCCTCAAGTCAGGGGATCTCCTACAATGAGCAGTTCTTC

d_gene: -
j_gene: TRBJ1-2
v_gene: TRBV5-4
abundance: -
CDR3aa: CASSSSATSNYGYTF
CDR3nt: TGTGCCAGCAGCTCGAGCGCCACCTCTAACTATGGCTACACCTTC

d_gene: -
j_gene: TRBJ2-6
v_gene: TRBV27
abundance: -
CDR3aa: CASSLVGGANVLTF
CDR3nt: TGTGCCAGCAGTTTAGTTGGTGGGGCCAACGTCCTGACTTTC

d_gene: -
j_gene: TRBJ2-3
v_gene: TRBV10-1
abundance: -
CDR3aa: CASSESRVATDTQYF
CDR3nt: TGCGCCAGCAGTGAGTCGAGGGTCGCCACAGATACGCAGTATTTT

d_gene: -
j_gene: TRBJ1-1
v_gene: TRBV9
abundance: -
CDR3aa: CASSLGRARNTEAFF
CDR3nt: TGTGCCAGCAGCTTGGGACGGGCTCGGAACACTGAAGCTTTCTTT

d_gene: -
j_gene: TRBJ1-2
v_gene: TRBV5-5
abundance: -
CDR3aa: CASSSIYGYTF
CDR3nt: TGTGCCAGCAGCTCAATTTATGGCTACACCTTC

d_gene: -
j_gene: TRBJ2-1
v_gene: TRBV7-9
abundance: -
CDR3aa: CASSLGVRVYNEQFF
CDR3nt: TGTGCCAGCAGCTTAGGAGTTAGGGTCTACAATGAGCAGTTCTTC

d_gene: -
j_gene: TRBJ2-7
v_gene: TRBV6-4
abundance: -
CDR3aa: CASSDVIETWTAYEQYF
CDR3nt: TGTGCCAGCAGTGACGTTATTGAAACGTGGACAGCCTACGAGCAGTACTTC

d_gene: -
j_gene: TRBJ2-1
v_gene: TRBV6-5
abundance: -
CDR3aa: CASTVRSGLNEQFF
CDR3nt: TGTGCCAGCACCGTTCGTAGTGGGTTGAATGAGCAGTTCTTC

d_gene: -
j_gene: TRBJ1-2
v_gene: TRBV27
abundance: -
CDR3aa: CASRGGGLRGYTF
CDR3nt: TGTGCCAGCAGGGGTGGGGGGCTGCGGGGCTACACCTTC

d_gene: TRBD1
j_gene: TRBJ1-1
v_gene: TRBV5-1
abundance: -
CDR3aa: CASSGQGAEGNTEAFF
CDR3nt: TGCGCCAGCAGCGGACAGGGGGCAGAAGGGAACACTGAAGCTTTCTTT

d_gene: TRBD2
j_gene: TRBJ2-2
v_gene: TRBV9
abundance: -
CDR3aa: CASSERLAPGELFF
CDR3nt: TGTGCCAGCAGCGAGAGACTAGCTCCCGGGGAGCTGTTTTTT